This note documents a single TCR beta chain sequence. Original data processing: Counts of nucleated cells, estimated from reference gene primer amplification, were obtained. This table comes from immunoSEQ multiplex PCR, and its TCRdb copy is limited to in-frame clones, with some not included. Clone size and V and J calls were adopted from that table, with D and trimming inferred from the DNA. The sample has 150,000 or so clones, around nine tenths seen once. The data stem from a study of blood T cell repertoires in COVID-19. Overall study context: T cells, B-cell-depleted T cells, or PBMCs supplied cDNA or gDNA.

Germline loops: CDR1 MGHRA, CDR2 YSYEKL. The V gene lost 0 bases and the J gene lost 6 bases, with 23 bases spanning the gap. The CDR3 covers 18 residues. This chain connects TRBV4-1 to TRBJ1-1, with D perhaps matching TRBD1 (6 bases). The sample comprised peripheral blood. This TCR came from a human donor in a cohort sampled during active COVID-19. The CDR3 DNA reads as TGCGCCAGCAGCCAAGATCTAGCTCGGCCCGTCACAGGGTCTGAAGCTTTCTTT. Its protein is CASSQDLARPVTGSEAFF.